Each of the 8 T cell receptor beta chains below was sequenced from the same sample in a study of control samples from healthy donors and cancer patients. TCRdb's copy holds only in-frame clones and misses some; the assay was immunoSEQ multiplex PCR. Of approximately 110,000 clones detected, about 89% appear once; the ten largest clones hold 6% to 8%. The source material was blood. The receptors here all came from a woman under 30 in good health.

The chain is built from TRBV20-1 and TRBJ1-1, with D hard to call. Trimming left V 3 bases short and J 1 base short, with 9 bases between. The length of the CDR3 is 13 residues. Germline V gene sequence: CDR1 DFQATT, CDR2 SNEGSKA (reference sequence). The CDR3 loop is CSASKQRNTEAFF. CDR3 sequence (DNA): TGCAGTGCTAGTAAGCAGAGGAACACTGAAGCTTTCTTT.

V gene TRBV7-2 combines with J gene TRBJ1-1; 9 bases line up with TRBD1. Germline-derived CDR1 and CDR2 are SGHTA and FQGNSA. This CDR3 is built from 15 residues. Trimming at V came to 0 bases and at J to 3 bases, leaving 2 bases not matched to a gene. The CDR3 spells CASSLAGTGHTEAFF. The CDR3 DNA reads as TGTGCCAGCAGCTTAGCCGGGACAGGGCACACTGAAGCTTTCTTT.

With regard to this clone: The sample has other DNA sequences that encode this CDR3 too. This chain connects TRBV5-6 to TRBJ1-6; TRBD1 matches at 9 bases. V was clipped by 0 bases and J by 9 bases; unmatched bases: 7. The CDR3 loop spans 16 amino acids. From germline, CDR1 is SGHDT and CDR2 YYEEEE. The CDR3 region is CASSLGQGVSVSPLHF. CDR3 nucleotides: TGTGCCAGCAGCTTGGGACAGGGGGTTAGTGTTTCACCCCTCCACTTT.

The chain has TRBV19 and TRBJ2-7, with TRBD1 matching over 9 bases. The germline V gene has CDR1 LNHDA and CDR2 SQIVND (reference sequence). The CDR3 length is 19 residues. V shed 6 bases and J 2 bases; nucleotides not matched to a gene: 20. The CDR3 nucleotides read TGTGCCAGTAGCGCTCACTGGGCCCCGCACAGGGGGCGGACCTACGAGCAGTACTTC. Its protein is CASSAHWAPHRGRTYEQYF.

J is TRBJ2-1 and V is TRBV6-1, with D possibly matching TRBD2 (5 bases). Germline V gives CDR1 MNHNS, CDR2 SASEGT. Trimming took off 0 bases at V and 6 bases at J, with 12 bases between the two ends. The CDR3 loop spans 15 amino acids. CDR3 sequence: CASSEALLVGNEQFF. DNA of the CDR3: TGTGCCAGCAGTGAAGCACTACTAGTCGGCAATGAGCAGTTCTTC.

The V gene is TRBV7-2, the J gene TRBJ2-1, with TRBD2 matching over 8 bases. CDR3 length equals 17 residues. Germline V gene sequence: CDR1 SGHTA, CDR2 FQGNSA. V lost 2 bases and J lost 4; bases outside the gene matches: 10. CDR3 DNA sequence: TGTGCCAGCAGCTTATTGCCCCCACTAGCGGCGTACAATGAGCAGTTCTTC. Its protein product is CASSLLPPLAAYNEQFF.

This clone was observed a handful of times. The chain links TRBV7-9 to TRBJ1-2; TRBD1 aligns across 7 bases. Trimming took 5 bases from V and 0 from J; bases not matched to a gene: 3. This CDR3 has 14 residues. Per the germline V gene, CDR1 is SEHNR and CDR2 is FQNEAQ (reference sequence). The CDR3 DNA is TGTGCCAGCAGCACGGACAGGACTAACTATGGCTACACCTTC. Translation: CASSTDRTNYGYTF.

V and J are TRBV10-1 and TRBJ2-5; D is possibly TRBD1 or TRBD2 (6 bases each). Germline lookup yields CDR1 WNHNN and CDR2 SYGVQD (reference sequence). Deletions cut 2 bases from V and 1 base from J, with 8 bases between. This CDR3 has 14 amino acids. For the CDR3, the DNA is TGCGCCAGCAGTGAGGGGGGGCCCCAAGAGACCCAGTACTTC. This gives the protein CASSEGGPQETQYF.